The TCR beta chain described here comes from a study of blood T cell repertoires in COVID-19. Study details: Whether acute or convalescent, the COVID-19 samples came from the United States, Italy and Spain.

This CDR3 contains 15 residues. The V gene end was trimmed by 4 bases and the J gene end by 6 bases; junction bases not matched to a gene: 12. Germline V CDR1 and CDR2: LNHDA, SQIVND (reference sequence). Participant ages covered roughly 18 to 89 years across about 22 US areas. Participant-given clinical history determined each cohort assignment. Per the original methods: Nucleated cell number was recorded as an estimate derived from reference gene primer amplification. Sequencing was performed with immunoSEQ multiplex PCR; in TCRdb, only in-frame clones are kept and a portion is missing. The D gene and trimming were derived from the DNA, and the V and J assignments and clone size from that table. Among over 120,000 clones, about three quarters were seen once, and the ten largest hold less than 3%.

The sequence was obtained from a woman aged 50 to 60 who had recovered from COVID-19. Sequenced material: PBMCs or T cells enriched from blood (not recorded which). V is TRBV19 and J is TRBJ2-7; 7 nucleotides align to TRBD1. In DNA form, the CDR3 reads TGTGCCAGTAGTACCGGGACAGCTCCAAGGGTCGAGCAGTACTTC. It encodes CASSTGTAPRVEQYF.